A selection of T cell receptor beta chains follows, all from one sample in a study of cytotoxic CD8 clonotypes in ibrutinib-treated CLL. Profiled with immunoSEQ multiplex PCR; TCRdb holds only in-frame clones, not every one. This table has fewer than 400,000 clones, under 70% appearing once. This specimen consisted of PBMCs, obtained after 36 months of ibrutinib treatment. The receptors stem from a human donor with chronic lymphocytic leukemia. The CDR3 runs from the conserved cysteine through the conserved F or W. The D gene is left open where the match is weak. Only part of the rows carry a size: once, few, many, or a class if the clone is expanded.

clone_size j_call v_call d_call cdr3_aa cdr3_nt
- TRBJ2-3 TRBV27 TRBD2 CASSPETSGRRAQYF TGTGCCAGCAGTCCCGAGACTAGCGGGAGACGGGCGCAGTATTTT
few TRBJ1-2 TRBV10-2 - CASRGVYGYTF TGCGCCAGCAGAGGGGTTTATGGCTACACCTTC
- TRBJ2-1 TRBV19 - CASSHGRGQAEQFF TGTGCCAGTAGCCACGGGAGGGGGCAGGCTGAGCAGTTCTTC
- TRBJ2-7 TRBV5-1 - CASRSGTQGYEQYF TGCGCCAGCAGATCCGGGACGCAAGGTTACGAGCAGTACTTC
- TRBJ2-7 TRBV7-2 TRBD1 CASSSGQGSYEQYF TGTGCCAGCAGCTCAGGACAGGGTTCCTACGAGCAGTACTTC
- TRBJ2-1 TRBV7-9 TRBD2 CASSFGLAGGNEQFF TGTGCCAGCAGCTTCGGGCTAGCGGGAGGCAATGAGCAGTTCTTC
- TRBJ2-7 TRBV5-1 TRBD1 CASSLRLRTGGSYEQYF TGCGCCAGCAGCCTCCGTCTTAGGACAGGCGGGTCCTACGAGCAGTACTTC
- TRBJ2-7 TRBV19 - CASSITSGYEQYF TGTGCCAGTAGTATTACGTCAGGGTACGAGCAGTACTTC
- TRBJ1-2 TRBV28 TRBD1 CASSWGTGIRFYGYTF TGTGCCAGCAGTTGGGGGACAGGGATTCGGTTCTATGGCTACACCTTC
- TRBJ2-6 TRBV4-1 TRBD1 CASSQDWDSYDSGANVLTF TGCGCCAGCAGCCAAGACTGGGACAGTTACGACTCTGGGGCCAACGTCCTGACTTTC
- TRBJ2-1 TRBV7-8 - CASVPYSGYNEQFF TGTGCCAGCGTACCTTACTCGGGTTACAATGAGCAGTTCTTC
- TRBJ2-7 TRBV19 - CASSPRGRGLNPYEQYF TGTGCCAGTAGTCCGAGGGGGCGGGGATTGAACCCCTACGAGCAGTACTTC